The sequence of this T cell receptor (beta chain) was determined in a study of technical replicates of blood from several donors. Generated by immunoSEQ multiplex PCR, the TCRdb table keeps only in-frame clones and is missing some. Here the sample spans some 57,000 clones, roughly 91% being singletons. The CDR3 covers 17 residues. J gave up 4 bases and V 0 bases, and 9 bases lay outside the gene matches. Germline V gives CDR1 SGHRS, CDR2 YFSETQ. The chain recombines TRBV5-1 with TRBJ1-3, with 8 bases aligning to TRBD1. The TCR originated in a human donor in good health. Some clones in this sample may be carry-over from other donors' samples. Input material: PBMCs. The CDR3 loop is CASSLEGQGNSGNTIYF. CDR3 in DNA: TGCGCCAGCAGCTTGGAAGGACAGGGTAATTCCGGAAACACCATATATTTT. Complete variable domain (other parts from reference TRBV5-1 and TRBJ1-3): KAGVTQTPRYLIKTRGQQVTLSCSPISGHRSVSWYQQTPGQGLQFLFEYFSETQRNKGNFPGRFSGRQFSNSRSEMNVSTLELGDSALYLCASSLEGQGNSGNTIYFGEGSWLTVV.